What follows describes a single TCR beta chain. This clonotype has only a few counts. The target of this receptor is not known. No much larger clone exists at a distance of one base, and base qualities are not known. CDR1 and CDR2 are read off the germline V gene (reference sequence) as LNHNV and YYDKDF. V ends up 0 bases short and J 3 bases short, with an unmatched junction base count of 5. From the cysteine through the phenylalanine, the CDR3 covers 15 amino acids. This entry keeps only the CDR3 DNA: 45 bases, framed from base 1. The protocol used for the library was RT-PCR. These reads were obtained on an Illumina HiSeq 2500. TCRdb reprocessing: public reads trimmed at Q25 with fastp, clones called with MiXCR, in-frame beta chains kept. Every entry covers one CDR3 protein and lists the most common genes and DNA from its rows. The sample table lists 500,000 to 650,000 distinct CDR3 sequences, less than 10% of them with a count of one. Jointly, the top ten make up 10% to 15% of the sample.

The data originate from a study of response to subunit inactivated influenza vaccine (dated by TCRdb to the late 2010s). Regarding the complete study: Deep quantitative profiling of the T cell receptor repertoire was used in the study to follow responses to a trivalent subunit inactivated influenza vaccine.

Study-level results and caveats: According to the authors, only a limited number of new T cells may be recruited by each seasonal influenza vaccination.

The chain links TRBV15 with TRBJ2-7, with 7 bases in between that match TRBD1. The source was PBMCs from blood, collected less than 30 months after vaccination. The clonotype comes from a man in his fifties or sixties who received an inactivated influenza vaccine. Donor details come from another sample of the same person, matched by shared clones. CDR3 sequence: CATSRDRQGNYEQYF. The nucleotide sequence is TGTGCCACCAGCAGAGATAGACAGGGCAACTACGAGCAGTACTTC.